This T cell receptor beta chain was retrieved from a study of T cells in Graves' hyperthyroidism and ophthalmopathy. About the study: Peripheral blood specimens were obtained at initial diagnosis, prior to any treatment.

Looked up from germline, CDR1 is SGHTA and CDR2 is FQGTGA. The CDR3 contains 16 residues. J lost 4 bases, V lost 0 bases, and 5 bases had no gene match. RNA transcripts yielded amplified TCR beta CDR3 regions. Primed by the HTBI set, a first-round RT-PCR was run on the TCR CDR3. TCRdb fed the multiplex PCR reads into MiXCR, producing one record per CDR3 protein. The table lists 500,000 to 650,000 distinct CDR3 sequences, roughly 15% of them singletons. Sequencing was done on a sample of blood. The source of this sequence is a young woman with Graves' ophthalmopathy. The chain couples TRBV7-3 to TRBJ1-5; 8 bases are a match to TRBD1. The CDR3 DNA reads as TGTGCCAGCAGCTTAACCTCCCGACAGGGGAATCAGCCCCAGCATTTT. This sequence encodes CASSLTSRQGNQPQHF.